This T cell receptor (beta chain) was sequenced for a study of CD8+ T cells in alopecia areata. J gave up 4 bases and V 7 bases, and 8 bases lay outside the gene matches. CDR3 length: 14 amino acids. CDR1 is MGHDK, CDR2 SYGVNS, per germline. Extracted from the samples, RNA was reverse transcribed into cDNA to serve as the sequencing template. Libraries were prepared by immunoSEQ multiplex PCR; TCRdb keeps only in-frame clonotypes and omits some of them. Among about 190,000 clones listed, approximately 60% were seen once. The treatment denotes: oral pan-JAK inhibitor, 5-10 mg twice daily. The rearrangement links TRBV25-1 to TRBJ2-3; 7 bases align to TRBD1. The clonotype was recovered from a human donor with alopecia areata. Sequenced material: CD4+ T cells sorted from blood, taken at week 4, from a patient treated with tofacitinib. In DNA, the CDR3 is TGTGCCAGCAACCGACAGGGATTCGCAGATACGCAGTATTTT. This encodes CASNRQGFADTQYF. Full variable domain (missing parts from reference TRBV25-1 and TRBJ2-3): EADIYQTPRYLVIGTGKKITLECSQTMGHDKMYWYQQDPGMELHLIHYSYGVNSTEKGDLSSESTVSRIRTEHFPLTLESARPSHTSQYLCASNRQGFADTQYFGPGTRLTVL.